This TCR beta chain was recorded in a study of memory CD4+ T cells and cytomegalovirus serostatus. Study at large: Healthy Belgian adult donors included about 10 CMV-positive and around 25 CMV-negative people.

Germline CDR1 MDHEN, CDR2 SYDVKM. This CDR3 spans 13 amino acids. J lost 6 bases, V lost 10 bases, and 8 bases had no gene match. The sort gate was single viable CD3+CD4+CD8-CD45RO+ cells for memory CD4+ T cells. Serum IgG to CMV pp150, pp28, p38 and p52 defined serostatus. Positive selection with CD4 microbeads enriched total CD4+ T cells. TCRdb's table, derived via immunoSEQ multiplex PCR, lists solely in-frame clones and lacks some. The sample yields 45,000 to 55,000 clones, around 81% seen once. Sequencing used memory CD4+ T cells from blood. The chain is built from TRBV28 and TRBJ1-5; 8 nucleotides line up with TRBD1. The origin of this receptor is an adult in good health and CMV-seronegative. In nucleotides, the CDR3 is TGTGCCACCGGACAGGGATGGGGTCAGCCCCAGCATTTT. It translates to CATGQGWGQPQHF.